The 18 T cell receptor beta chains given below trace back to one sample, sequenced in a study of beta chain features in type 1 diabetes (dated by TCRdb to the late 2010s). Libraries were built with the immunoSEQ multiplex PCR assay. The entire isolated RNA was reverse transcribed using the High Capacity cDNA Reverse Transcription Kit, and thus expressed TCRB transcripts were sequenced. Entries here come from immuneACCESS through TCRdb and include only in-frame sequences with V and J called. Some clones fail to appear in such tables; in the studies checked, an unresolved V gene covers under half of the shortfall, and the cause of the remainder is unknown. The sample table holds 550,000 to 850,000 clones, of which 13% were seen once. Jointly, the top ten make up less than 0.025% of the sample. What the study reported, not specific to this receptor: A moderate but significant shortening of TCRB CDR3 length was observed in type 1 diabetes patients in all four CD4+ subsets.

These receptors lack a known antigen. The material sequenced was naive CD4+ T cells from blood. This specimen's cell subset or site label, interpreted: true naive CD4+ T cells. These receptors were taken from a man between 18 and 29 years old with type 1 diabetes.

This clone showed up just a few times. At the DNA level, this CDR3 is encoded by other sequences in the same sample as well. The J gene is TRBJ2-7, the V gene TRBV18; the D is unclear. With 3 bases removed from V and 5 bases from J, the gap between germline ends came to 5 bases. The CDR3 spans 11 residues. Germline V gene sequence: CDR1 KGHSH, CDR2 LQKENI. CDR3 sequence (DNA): TGTGCCAGCTCACCGGCGAACGAGCAGTACTTC. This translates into CASSPANEQYF.

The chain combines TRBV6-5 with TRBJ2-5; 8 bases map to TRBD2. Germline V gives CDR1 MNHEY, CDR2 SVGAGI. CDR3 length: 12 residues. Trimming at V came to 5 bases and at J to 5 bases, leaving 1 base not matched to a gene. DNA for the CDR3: TGTGCCAGCAGTACGGGGGGGGAGACCCAGTACTTC. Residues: CASSTGGETQYF.

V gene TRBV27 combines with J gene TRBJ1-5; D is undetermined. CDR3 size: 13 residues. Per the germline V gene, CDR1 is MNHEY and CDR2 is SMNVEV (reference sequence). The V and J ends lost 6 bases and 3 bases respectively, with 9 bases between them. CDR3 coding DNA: TGTGCCAGCAGCTCGAAGTCCAATCAGCCCCAGCATTTT. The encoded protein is CASSSKSNQPQHF.

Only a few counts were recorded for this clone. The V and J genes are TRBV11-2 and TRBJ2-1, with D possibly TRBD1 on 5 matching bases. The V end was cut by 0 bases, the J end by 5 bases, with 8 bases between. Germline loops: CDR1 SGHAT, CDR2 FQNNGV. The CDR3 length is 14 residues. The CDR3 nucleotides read TGTGCCAGCAGCTTAGACAGGGCCGACAATGAGCAGTTCTTC. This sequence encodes CASSLDRADNEQFF.

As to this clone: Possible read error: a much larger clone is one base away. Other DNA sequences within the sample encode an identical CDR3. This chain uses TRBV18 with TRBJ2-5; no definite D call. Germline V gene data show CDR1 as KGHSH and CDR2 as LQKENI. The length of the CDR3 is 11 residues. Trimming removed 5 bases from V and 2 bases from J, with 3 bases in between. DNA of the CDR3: TGTGCCAGCTCAGCTCAAGAGACCCAGTACTTC. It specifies CASSAQETQYF.

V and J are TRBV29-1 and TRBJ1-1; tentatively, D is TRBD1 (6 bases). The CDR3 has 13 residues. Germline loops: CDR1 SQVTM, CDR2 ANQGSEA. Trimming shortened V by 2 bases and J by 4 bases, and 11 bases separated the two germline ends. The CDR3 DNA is TGCAGCGTTGAAAGCAGGGGCATCACTGAAGCTTTCTTT. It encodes CSVESRGITEAFF.

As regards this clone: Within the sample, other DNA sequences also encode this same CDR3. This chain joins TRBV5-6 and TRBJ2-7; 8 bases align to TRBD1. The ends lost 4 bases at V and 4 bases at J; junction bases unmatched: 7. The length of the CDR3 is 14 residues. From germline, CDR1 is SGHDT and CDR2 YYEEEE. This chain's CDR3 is CASSLGQGAYEQYF. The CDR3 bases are TGTGCCAGCAGCCTGGGGCAGGGGGCTTACGAGCAGTACTTC.

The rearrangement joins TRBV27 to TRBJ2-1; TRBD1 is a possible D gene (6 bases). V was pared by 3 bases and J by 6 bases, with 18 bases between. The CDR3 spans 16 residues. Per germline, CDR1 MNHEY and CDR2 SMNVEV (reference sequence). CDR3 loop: CASSFLTGSSSNEQFF. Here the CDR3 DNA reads TGTGCCAGCAGTTTCCTCACAGGGAGTAGTAGCAATGAGCAGTTCTTC.

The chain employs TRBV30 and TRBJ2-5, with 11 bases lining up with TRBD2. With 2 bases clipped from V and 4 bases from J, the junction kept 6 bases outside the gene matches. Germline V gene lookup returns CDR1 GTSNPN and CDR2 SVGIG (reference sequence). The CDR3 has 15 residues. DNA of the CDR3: TGTGCCTGGAGTCCGTTAGCGGGGGGGCCAGAGACCCAGTACTTC. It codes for CAWSPLAGGPETQYF.

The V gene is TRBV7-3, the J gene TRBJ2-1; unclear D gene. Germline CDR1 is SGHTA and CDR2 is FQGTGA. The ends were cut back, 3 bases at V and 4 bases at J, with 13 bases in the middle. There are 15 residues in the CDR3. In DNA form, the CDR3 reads TGTGCCAGCAGCTTCCTGGGATACGGGTACAATGAGCAGTTCTTC. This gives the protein CASSFLGYGYNEQFF.

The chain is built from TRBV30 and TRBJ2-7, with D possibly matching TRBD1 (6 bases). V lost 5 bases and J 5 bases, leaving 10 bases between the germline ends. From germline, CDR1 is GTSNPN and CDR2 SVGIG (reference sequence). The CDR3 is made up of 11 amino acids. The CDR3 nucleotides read TGTGCCTGGCGGGACATCCACGAGCAGTACTTC. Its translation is CAWRDIHEQYF.

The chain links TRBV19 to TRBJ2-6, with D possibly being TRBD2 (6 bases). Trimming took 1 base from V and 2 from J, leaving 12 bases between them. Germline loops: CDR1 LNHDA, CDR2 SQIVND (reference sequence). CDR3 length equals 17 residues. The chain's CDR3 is CASSIGDGGPGANVLTF. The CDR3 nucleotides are TGTGCCAGTAGTATAGGAGACGGGGGACCTGGGGCCAACGTCCTGACTTTC.

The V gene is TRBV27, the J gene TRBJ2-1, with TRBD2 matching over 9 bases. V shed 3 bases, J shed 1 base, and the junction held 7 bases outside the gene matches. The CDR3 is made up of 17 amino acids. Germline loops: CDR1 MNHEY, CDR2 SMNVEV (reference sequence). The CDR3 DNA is TGTGCCAGCAGTTTGAAAGGACTAGCGCGATCCTACAATGAGCAGTTCTTC. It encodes CASSLKGLARSYNEQFF.

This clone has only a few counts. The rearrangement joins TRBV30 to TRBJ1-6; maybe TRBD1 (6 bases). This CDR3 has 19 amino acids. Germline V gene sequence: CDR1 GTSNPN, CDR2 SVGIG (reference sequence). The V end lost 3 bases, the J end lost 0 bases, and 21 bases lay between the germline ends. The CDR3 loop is CAWRGAATGKSSYNSPLHF. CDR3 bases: TGTGCCTGGAGGGGCGCCGCTACAGGGAAAAGCTCCTATAATTCACCCCTCCACTTT.

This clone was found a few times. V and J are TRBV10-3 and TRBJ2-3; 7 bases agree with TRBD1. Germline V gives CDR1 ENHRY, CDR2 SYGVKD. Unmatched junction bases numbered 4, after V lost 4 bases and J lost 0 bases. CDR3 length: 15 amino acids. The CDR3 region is CAISVGDSSTDTQYF. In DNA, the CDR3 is TGTGCCATCAGTGTAGGGGACAGCAGCACAGATACGCAGTATTTT.

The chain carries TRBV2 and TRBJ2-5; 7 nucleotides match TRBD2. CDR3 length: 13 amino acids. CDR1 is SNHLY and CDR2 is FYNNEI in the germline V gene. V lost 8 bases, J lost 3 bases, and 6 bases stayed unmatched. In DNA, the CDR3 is TGTGCCAGCGGGGGGGACGGAGAAGAGACCCAGTACTTC. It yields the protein CASGGDGEETQYF.

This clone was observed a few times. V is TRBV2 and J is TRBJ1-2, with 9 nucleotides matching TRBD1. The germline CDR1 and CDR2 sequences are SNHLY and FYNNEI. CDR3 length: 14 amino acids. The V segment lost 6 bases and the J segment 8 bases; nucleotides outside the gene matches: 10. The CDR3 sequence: CASSGGTGIQGYTF. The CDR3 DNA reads TGTGCCAGCAGCGGCGGGACAGGGATTCAGGGCTACACCTTC.

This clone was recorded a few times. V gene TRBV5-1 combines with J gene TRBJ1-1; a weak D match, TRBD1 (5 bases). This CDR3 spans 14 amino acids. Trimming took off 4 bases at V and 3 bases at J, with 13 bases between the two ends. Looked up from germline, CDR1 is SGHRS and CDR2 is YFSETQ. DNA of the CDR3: TGCGCCAGCAGCCCAGGGCCGAAGGACACTGAAGCTTTCTTT. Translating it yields CASSPGPKDTEAFF.